One sample yielded the 8 T cell receptor beta chains listed below, sequenced in a study of T cells of healthy individuals. TCRdb reprocessed the 5' RACE reads with MiXCR, giving one entry per CDR3 protein. The sample has roughly 76,000 distinct CDR3 sequences, approximately 5.4% seen once. The receptors shown here come from a female donor in good health.

This clonotype has a count of ten or more. CDR3 region: CASKRTTMNTEAFF. CDR3 bases: TGCGCCAGTAAAAGAACAACCATGAACACTGAAGCTTTCTTT. This sequence joins TRBV5-1 and TRBJ1-1; D ambiguous. Germline V CDR1 and CDR2: SGHRS, YFSETQ. Deletions cut 8 bases from V and 0 bases from J, with 14 bases between. The CDR3 sequence is 14 residues long.

This clonotype occurred a few times. The rearrangement links TRBV28 to TRBJ1-5, with 8 bases lining up with TRBD1. CDR3 size: 14 residues. CDR1 and CDR2 (germline): MDHEN, SYDVKM. V trimming: 6 bases; J trimming: 7 bases; junction bases outside the gene matches: 8. DNA of the CDR3: TGTGCCAGCAGACCGACAGGGGACGACCAGCCCCAGCATTTT. It translates to CASRPTGDDQPQHF.

This clonotype was recorded at least ten times. The chain employs TRBV7-9 and TRBJ2-2, with D possibly TRBD1 on 5 matching bases. This CDR3 is 16 amino acids long. Germline CDR1 SEHNR, CDR2 FQNEAQ (reference sequence). The V end lost 5 bases, the J end lost 4 bases, and 17 bases lay between the germline ends. The CDR3 region is CASSPGRAGFTGELFF. CDR3 DNA sequence: TGTGCCAGCAGCCCGGGCCGGGCAGGGTTCACCGGGGAGCTGTTTTTT.

The chain carries TRBV7-9 and TRBJ1-4; 7 positions agree with TRBD1. Trimming removed 5 bases from V and 4 bases from J; junction bases left unmatched: 4. Germline CDR1 is SEHNR and CDR2 is FQNEAQ (reference sequence). The CDR3 runs 14 residues. This CDR3 is CASSPGQLNEKLFF. The CDR3 nucleotides read TGTGCCAGCAGCCCGGGACAGCTTAATGAAAAACTGTTTTTT.

This clonotype was detected a few times. This chain uses TRBV30 with TRBJ2-1; perhaps TRBD2 as D (7 bases). The ends were cut back, 0 bases at V and 8 bases at J, with 23 bases in the middle. In germline, CDR1 is GTSNPN, CDR2 SVGIG (reference sequence). CDR3 length: 17 residues. DNA of the CDR3: TGTGCCTGGAGTGTCGAGGGTAGGGGGAGGGCATCGGATGAGCAGTTCTTC. Encoded protein: CAWSVEGRGRASDEQFF.

This clonotype was picked up many times. The chain has TRBV28 and TRBJ2-7; D is tentatively TRBD1 or TRBD2 (5 bases each). V was pared by 6 bases and J by 0 bases, with 12 bases between. The CDR3 extends over 14 amino acids. Germline V gives CDR1 MDHEN, CDR2 SYDVKM. The CDR3 sequence: CASRLTGTSYEQYF. The CDR3 region has the DNA TGTGCCAGCAGGCTGACCGGGACCTCCTACGAGCAGTACTTC.

The chain employs TRBV5-4 and TRBJ1-3; D call uncertain. V lost 4 bases to trimming and J lost 9 bases, with 11 bases between them. The CDR3 sequence is 12 residues long. CDR1 is SGHNT and CDR2 is YYREEE in the germline V gene (reference sequence). The CDR3 bases are TGTGCCAGCAGCGCCGGAGTCGGCACCATATATTTT. This sequence encodes CASSAGVGTIYF.

This clonotype was seen a handful of times. The gene calls are TRBV5-4 and TRBJ1-1; 7 bases fit TRBD1. V lost 0 bases, J lost 1 base, and 3 bases stayed unmatched. This CDR3 is built from 15 residues. CDR1 is SGHNT and CDR2 is YYREEE in the germline V gene (reference sequence). CDR3 coding DNA: TGTGCCAGCAGCTTGGAAAAGGGGGCGAACACTGAAGCTTTCTTT. This translates into CASSLEKGANTEAFF.